The source of this T cell receptor beta chain is a study of blood T cell repertoires in COVID-19. Study details: The United States, Italy and Spain provided the acute and convalescent COVID-19 samples.

Authors' data handling: The authors estimated nucleated cell counts from reference gene primer amplification. Sequenced by immunoSEQ multiplex PCR; TCRdb stores in-frame clones only, minus some. The V and J calls and clone size come from that table; D and trimming were worked out from the DNA. The repertoire has around 70,000 clones, about 80% of them found once; the top ten carry around a quarter. Trimming pared 6 bases from V and 1 base from J, leaving 12 bases between. The CDR3 spans 14 residues. Germline CDR1 reads MNHEY; CDR2 reads SMNVEV (reference sequence). This clonotype was obtained from a man in his fifties or sixties with active or convalescent COVID-19. The chain links TRBV27 to TRBJ1-1, with D maybe TRBD1 (5 bases). Sequencing input: peripheral blood. As DNA, the CDR3 is TGTGCCAGCAGCCCAGGAGGGGCGAACACTGAAGCTTTCTTT. Translated, it gives CASSPGGANTEAFF.